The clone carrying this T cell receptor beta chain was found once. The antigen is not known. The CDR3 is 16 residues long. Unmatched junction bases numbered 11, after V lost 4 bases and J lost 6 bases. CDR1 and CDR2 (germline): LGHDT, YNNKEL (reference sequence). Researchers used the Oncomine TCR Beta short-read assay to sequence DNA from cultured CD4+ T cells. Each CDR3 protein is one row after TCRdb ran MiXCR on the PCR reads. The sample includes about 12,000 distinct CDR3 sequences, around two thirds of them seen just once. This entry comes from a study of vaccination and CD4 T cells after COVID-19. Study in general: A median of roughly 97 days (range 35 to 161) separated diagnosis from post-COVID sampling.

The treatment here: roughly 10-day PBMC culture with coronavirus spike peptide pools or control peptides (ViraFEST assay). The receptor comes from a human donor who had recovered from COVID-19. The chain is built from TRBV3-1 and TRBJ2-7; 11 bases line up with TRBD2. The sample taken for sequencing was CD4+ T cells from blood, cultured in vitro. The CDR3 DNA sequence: TGTGCCAGCAGCCTCCGCGGGGTAACTAGCGGGGGCGAGCAGTACTTC. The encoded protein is CASSLRGVTSGGEQYF.